The next 5 T cell receptor beta chains were all read from a single sample in a study of CD8+CD57+ T cells in acquired aplastic anemia. The study profiled TCR beta VDJ and CDR3 using genomic DNA as template. TCRdb ran MiXCR on the reads and lists one entry per CDR3 protein. Of 400,000 to 450,000 distinct CDR3 sequences listed, around 72% are singletons. The sequenced material came from sorted CD4+, CD8+, or CD8+CD57+ T cells (not recorded which) from PBMCs. These receptors were obtained from a human donor in good health, serving as a control.

This clonotype was found many times. The rearrangement joins TRBV20-1 to TRBJ2-5; D is unresolved. This CDR3 is built from 13 residues. Between the trimmed V and J ends, which lost 5 bases and 8 bases, there was a span of 18 bases. CDR1 DFQATT and CDR2 SNEGSKA come from the germline V gene (reference sequence). This CDR3 is CSASINNPRTQYF. CDR3 in DNA: TGCAGTGCTTCAATTAATAACCCCCGAACCCAGTACTTC.

The sample holds many counts of this clonotype. This chain uses TRBV5-1 with TRBJ1-2; a possible D gene is TRBD1 (5 bases). V was pared by 0 bases and J by 8 bases, with 17 bases between. Germline CDR1 SGHRS, CDR2 YFSETQ. This CDR3 is built from 15 residues. In DNA, the CDR3 is TGCGCCAGCAGCTTGGAGTTAAGAGGGGTGGAAGGCTACACCTTC. Its translation: CASSLELRGVEGYTF.

This clonotype came up many times. The J gene is TRBJ2-1, the V gene TRBV5-5, with 10 bases aligning to TRBD2. The germline CDR1 and CDR2 sequences are SGHKS and YYEKEE (reference sequence). CDR3 length: 16 amino acids. J lost 10 bases, V lost 0 bases, and 10 bases had no gene match. CDR3 region: CASSLVDSGGALEQFF. The CDR3 DNA reads TGTGCCAGCAGCTTGGTTGACAGCGGGGGGGCCTTAGAGCAGTTCTTC.

This clonotype came up once. V and J are TRBV15 and TRBJ2-7; D ambiguous. The CDR3 runs to 14 residues. Germline assignment: CDR1 LNHNV and CDR2 YYDKDF (reference sequence). Trimming removed 10 bases from V and 2 bases from J, with 18 bases in between. DNA for the CDR3: TGTGCCAGCACCGCCAGGCCCGTAACCTACGAGCAGTACTTC. It codes for CASTARPVTYEQYF. The full variable domain, its missing parts supplied by reference TRBV15 and TRBJ2-7, is DAMVIQNPRYQVTQFGKPVTLSCSQTLNHNVMYWYQQKSSQAPKLLFHYYDKDFNNEADTPDNFQSRRPNTSFCFLDIRSPGLGDTAMYLCASTARPVTYEQYFGPGTRLTVT.

The chain uses TRBV7-2 and TRBJ1-1; 9 nucleotides agree with TRBD1. This CDR3 comprises 15 residues. V gave up 5 bases and J gave up 0 bases; unmatched junction bases: 4. Germline CDR1 and CDR2: SGHTA and FQGNSA. The CDR3 DNA follows: TGTGCCAGCAGCCAGGACAGGGGAATGAACACTGAAGCTTTCTTT. Translation gives CASSQDRGMNTEAFF.